Below are 22 T cell receptor beta chains sequenced from a single sample in a study of blood T cell repertoires in COVID-19. This table comes from immunoSEQ multiplex PCR, and its TCRdb copy is limited to in-frame clones, with some not included. Counted here are about 380,000 clones, 88% occurring once; the ten biggest clones make up 1.2%. The sample consisted of PBMCs or T cells enriched from blood (not recorded which). These receptors came from a woman between 18 and 29 years old who had recovered from COVID-19.

The chain is built from TRBV28 and TRBJ1-5; D perhaps matches TRBD1 (6 bases). This CDR3 has 16 amino acids. Germline assignment: CDR1 MDHEN and CDR2 SYDVKM. V was pared by 3 bases and J by 1 base, with 13 bases between. This chain's CDR3 is CASSFGRQGSNQPQHF. The CDR3, as DNA: TGTGCCAGCAGTTTTGGTCGGCAGGGGAGCAATCAGCCCCAGCATTTT.

The chain is built from TRBV18 and TRBJ2-4; a weak D match, TRBD1 (6 bases). The germline V gene encodes CDR1 KGHSH and CDR2 LQKENI. Deletions cut 2 bases from V and 15 bases from J, with 17 bases between. CDR3 size: 13 residues. The CDR3 bases are TGTGCCAGCTCACCAACAGGGAGCCAGGCGCTGTACTTC. Translated, it gives CASSPTGSQALYF. Drawing the rest from reference TRBV18 and TRBJ2-4, the complete variable domain is NAGVMQNPRHLVRRRGQEARLRCSPMKGHSHVYWYRQLPEEGLKFMVYLQKENIIDESGMPKERFSAEFPKEGPSILRIQQVVRGDSAAYFCASSPTGSQALYFGAGTRLSVL.

The rearrangement joins TRBV7-9 to TRBJ2-7; 9 nucleotides line up with TRBD2. The CDR3 is 16 residues long. The V segment lost 5 bases and the J segment 0 bases; nucleotides outside the gene matches: 8. From germline, CDR1 is SEHNR and CDR2 FQNEAQ (reference sequence). CDR3 in amino acids: CASSPRGGLLSYEQYF. The CDR3 DNA sequence: TGTGCCAGCAGCCCGCGGGGGGGATTACTCTCCTACGAGCAGTACTTC.

The chain combines TRBV7-6 with TRBJ1-1; tentatively, D is TRBD1 (5 bases). The CDR3 length is 15 residues. Germline V CDR1 and CDR2: SGHVS, FNYEAQ. The germline V and J ends were trimmed by 4 bases and 1 base, with 13 bases remaining between them. In DNA, the CDR3 is TGTGCCAGCAGCTCTAATGGGGGGGGGAACACTGAAGCTTTCTTT. Translation gives CASSSNGGGNTEAFF.

This clone was observed once. The chain carries TRBV18 and TRBJ1-2, with 10 bases identical to TRBD1. With V trimmed by 3 bases and J by 6 bases, 1 base remained unmatched. This CDR3 has 13 residues. Germline CDR1 and CDR2: KGHSH and LQKENI. The CDR3 spells CASSPDRGHGYTF. CDR3 DNA sequence: TGTGCCAGCTCACCCGACAGGGGGCATGGCTACACCTTC.

The chain carries TRBV30 and TRBJ2-1; 10 positions agree with TRBD2. Germline CDR1 GTSNPN, CDR2 SVGIG (reference sequence). The V segment lost 4 bases and the J segment 0 bases; nucleotides outside the gene matches: 9. This CDR3 is 17 amino acids long. The CDR3 loop is CAWTSGGLPSSYNEQFF. The DNA of the CDR3 is TGTGCCTGGACTAGCGGGGGTCTCCCGAGCTCCTACAATGAGCAGTTCTTC. The full variable domain, completed using reference TRBV30 and TRBJ2-1, is SQTIHQWPATLVQPVGSPLSLECTVEGTSNPNLYWYRQAAGRGLQLLFYSVGIGQISSEVPQNLSASRPQDRQFILSSKKLLLSDSGFYLCAWTSGGLPSSYNEQFFGPGTRLTVL.

The V and J genes are TRBV5-1 and TRBJ1-1; D ambiguous. The germline V gene encodes CDR1 SGHRS and CDR2 YFSETQ. Trimming took off 0 bases at V and 3 bases at J, with 6 bases between the two ends. There are 13 residues in the CDR3. The CDR3 reads CASSLGRYTEAFF. DNA of the CDR3: TGCGCCAGCAGCTTGGGCAGGTACACTGAAGCTTTCTTT.

The V call is TRBV9, the J call TRBJ2-3; 15 nucleotides line up with TRBD2. V trimming: 4 bases; J trimming: 2 bases; junction bases outside the gene matches: 5. The CDR3 contains 17 residues. Germline values: CDR1 SGDLS, CDR2 YYNGEE. The CDR3 DNA reads as TGTGCCAGCAGCCTAGGGACTAGCGGGGGGTCCACAGATACGCAGTATTTT. Translation: CASSLGTSGGSTDTQYF.

This rearrangement joins TRBV6-5 to TRBJ2-7, with TRBD2 as a possible D gene (5 bases). The CDR3 runs to 13 residues. Trimming shortened V by 6 bases and J by 6 bases, and 15 bases separated the two germline ends. Germline V CDR1 and CDR2: MNHEY, SVGAGI. CDR3 amino acids: CASSRGSSSEQYF. The DNA for the CDR3 is TGTGCCAGCAGCCGAGGGTCGAGTTCCGAGCAGTACTTC.

The chain carries TRBV10-3 and TRBJ1-3; TRBD1 might be the D (6 bases). The CDR3 contains 15 residues. The V end lost 10 bases, the J end lost 0 bases, and 16 bases lay between the germline ends. Per the germline V gene, CDR1 is ENHRY and CDR2 is SYGVKD. DNA of the CDR3: TGTGCCACTCAGACAGGTCCCGTCTCTGGAAACACCATATATTTT. Its protein product is CATQTGPVSGNTIYF.

The chain couples TRBV6-5 to TRBJ1-1; maybe TRBD1 (5 bases). The V end was cut by 2 bases, the J end by 3 bases, with 7 bases between. Germline CDR1 and CDR2: MNHEY and SVGAGI. The CDR3 is made up of 13 amino acids. As DNA, the CDR3 is TGTGCCAGCAGTTACCGGGGGGACACTGAAGCTTTCTTT. Encoded protein: CASSYRGDTEAFF.

The rearrangement joins TRBV5-1 to TRBJ2-2; tentatively, D is TRBD1 (5 bases). The length of the CDR3 is 14 residues. Per germline, CDR1 SGHRS and CDR2 YFSETQ. V was trimmed by 0 bases and J by 3 bases, leaving 6 bases between them. The CDR3 coding sequence is TGCGCCAGCAGCTTGGGACAGCACACCGGGGAGCTGTTTTTT. Its protein product is CASSLGQHTGELFF.

The CDR3 nucleotides read TGTGCCAGCAGCCCAGAGAGGTCTAGCGGGTACCCGAATACGCAGTATTTT. Its translation: CASSPERSSGYPNTQYF. The genes are TRBV7-9 and TRBJ2-3; TRBD2 matches 8 bases. The junction had 17 bases not matched to a gene; V was cut back by 5 bases and J by 7 bases. Germline V lookup: CDR1 SEHNR, CDR2 FQNEAQ (reference sequence). This CDR3 is 17 amino acids long.

This chain connects TRBV5-1 to TRBJ2-7; no reliable D call. Germline V gene data show CDR1 as SGHRS and CDR2 as YFSETQ. This CDR3 is built from 13 residues. The V gene lost 0 bases and the J gene lost 2 bases, with 6 bases spanning the gap. The DNA for the CDR3 is TGCGCCAGCAGCTTGGACGGAGCCTACGAGCAGTACTTC. Translating gives CASSLDGAYEQYF.

The chain couples TRBV5-1 to TRBJ1-4; 8 positions match TRBD1. The germline gives CDR1 SGHRS, CDR2 YFSETQ. The CDR3 loop spans 16 amino acids. The V and J ends lost 4 bases and 5 bases, in that order; junction bases with no gene match: 10. The DNA for the CDR3 is TGCGCCAGCAGCACCGGACAGGGAGTTAAAAATGAAAAACTGTTTTTT. It codes for CASSTGQGVKNEKLFF.

This clone was detected only once. This sequence joins TRBV7-9 and TRBJ1-1; 7 nucleotides match TRBD1. The CDR3 is made up of 15 amino acids. Per the germline V gene, CDR1 is SEHNR and CDR2 is FQNEAQ (reference sequence). Trimming removed 5 bases from V and 2 bases from J; junction bases left unmatched: 8. In DNA, the CDR3 is TGTGCCAGCAGCCCCCCCGGGACAGTTAACACTGAAGCTTTCTTT. It specifies CASSPPGTVNTEAFF. Full variable domain (rest looked up from reference TRBV7-9 and TRBJ1-1): DTGVSQNPRHKITKRGQNVTFRCDPISEHNRLYWYRQTLGQGPEFLTYFQNEAQLEKSRLLSDRFSAERPKGSFSTLEIQRTEQGDSAMYLCASSPPGTVNTEAFFGQGTRLTVV.

Only a few counts were recorded for this clone. This chain connects TRBV3-1 (or the pseudogene TRBV3-2) to TRBJ1-6, with TRBD1 matching 7 bases. The V segment lost 1 base and the J segment 7 bases; nucleotides outside the gene matches: 7. The CDR3 totals 16 residues. Germline V lookup: CDR1 LGHDT, CDR2 YNNKEL (reference sequence). CDR3 sequence reads: CASSQGWGQINSPLHF. The CDR3 DNA follows: TGTGCCAGCAGCCAAGGTTGGGGACAGATCAATTCACCCCTCCACTTT.

The chain couples TRBV3-1 (or the pseudogene TRBV3-2) to TRBJ1-6; D might be TRBD1 (6 bases). The CDR3 length is 15 residues. Trimming pared 1 base from V and 10 bases from J, leaving 14 bases between. Per the germline V gene, CDR1 is LGHDT and CDR2 is YNNKEL (reference sequence). This CDR3 reads CASSQVGGAGSPLHF. The CDR3 DNA follows: TGTGCCAGCAGCCAAGTAGGGGGGGCCGGCTCACCCCTCCACTTT.

This chain links TRBV6-5 with TRBJ2-7; 10 bases map to TRBD1. V dropped 1 base and J dropped 5; count of bases not matched to a gene: 8. The CDR3 consists of 16 residues. The germline V gene has CDR1 MNHEY and CDR2 SVGAGI. CDR3 loop: CASSYWSGQGLNEQYF. CDR3 coding DNA: TGTGCCAGCAGTTACTGGTCGGGACAGGGGCTGAACGAGCAGTACTTC.

The chain carries TRBV28 and TRBJ1-3, with D possibly TRBD1 on 5 matching bases. The CDR3 loop spans 13 amino acids. The germline V and J ends were trimmed by 10 bases and 4 bases, with 14 bases remaining between them. Germline CDR1 reads MDHEN; CDR2 reads SYDVKM. In DNA form, the CDR3 reads TGTGCCACTCAGAAGGGGTTGGGAAACACCATATATTTT. As protein: CATQKGLGNTIYF. The full variable domain, completed using reference TRBV28 and TRBJ1-3, is DVKVTQSSRYLVKRTGEKVFLECVQDMDHENMFWYRQDPGLGLRLIYFSYDVKMKEKGDIPEGYSVSREKKERFSLILESASTNQTSMYLCATQKGLGNTIYFGEGSWLTVV.

The V call is TRBV2, the J call TRBJ2-7; D call uncertain. The V and J ends lost 5 bases and 2 bases respectively, with 10 bases between them. CDR3 size: 13 residues. From germline, CDR1 is SNHLY and CDR2 FYNNEI. This CDR3 reads CASSFDTPYEQYF. The CDR3 coding sequence is TGTGCCAGCAGTTTCGATACTCCCTACGAGCAGTACTTC.

The chain links TRBV7-2 to TRBJ2-5; 12 nucleotides align to TRBD2. V lost 4 bases, J lost 4 bases, and 4 bases stayed unmatched. Germline CDR1 is SGHTA and CDR2 is FQGNSA. This CDR3 contains 15 residues. The CDR3 spells CASSSRLAGVETQYF. The CDR3 DNA reads as TGTGCCAGCAGCTCCCGACTAGCGGGGGTAGAGACCCAGTACTTC.